This T cell receptor beta chain was documented in a study of blood T cell repertoires in COVID-19. The CDR3 spans 15 residues. Per germline, CDR1 MDHEN and CDR2 SYDVKM. V lost 6 bases, J lost 4 bases, and 6 bases stayed unmatched. This clone has a single count. Under the authors' procedure: Counts of nucleated cells, estimated from reference gene primer amplification, were obtained. Generated by immunoSEQ multiplex PCR, the TCRdb table keeps only in-frame clones and is missing some. The V and J calls and clone size are taken from that table; D and trimming were inferred from the DNA. Of some 15,000 clones listed, about nine tenths were seen once; the top ten hold about 9%.

V usage is TRBV28 and J usage is TRBJ2-2; 9 bases map to TRBD1. This clonotype was obtained from a human donor in a cohort sampled during active COVID-19. Sequences were obtained from peripheral blood. CDR3 amino acids: CASSEQGAGTGELFF. CDR3 nucleotides: TGTGCCAGCAGCGAACAGGGGGCCGGCACCGGGGAGCTGTTTTTT.